The 19 T cell receptor beta chains listed next were all sequenced from one sample in a study of T cell responses to AZD1222 COVID-19 vaccine. This table comes from immunoSEQ multiplex PCR, and its TCRdb copy is limited to in-frame clones, with some not included. This sample has more than 70,000 clones; around 90% occur once, and the top ten carry around 5%. The material was peripheral blood, obtained 28 days after the second AZD1222 dose. The source of these receptors is an adult who received the AZD1222 COVID-19 vaccine.

The genes are TRBV5-4 and TRBJ1-5; D ambiguous. Germline CDR1 SGHNT, CDR2 YYREEE (reference sequence). There are 12 residues in the CDR3. V was trimmed by 4 bases and J by 8 bases, leaving 10 bases between them. The chain's CDR3 is CASSRKGEPQHF. The DNA of the CDR3 is TGTGCCAGCAGCCGGAAAGGAGAGCCCCAGCATTTT.

The V and J genes are TRBV18 and TRBJ2-7; D is perhaps TRBD1 or TRBD2 (5 bases each). This CDR3 has 15 amino acids. CDR1 is KGHSH, CDR2 LQKENI, per germline. Trimming took off 3 bases at V and 5 bases at J, with 17 bases between the two ends. CDR3 nucleotides: TGTGCCAGCTCACCCAACCACGATCGGGGACACGAGCAGTACTTC. It is translated as CASSPNHDRGHEQYF.

This chain joins TRBV6-5 and TRBJ2-7, with a possible D match to TRBD1 (5 bases). The V gene lost 6 bases and the J gene lost 5 bases, with 20 bases spanning the gap. Germline CDR1 and CDR2: MNHEY and SVGAGI. The CDR3 is 15 residues long. The CDR3 DNA is TGTGCCAGCAGACCCTCCATTAGGGGTCTCGACGAGCAGTACTTC. This translates into CASRPSIRGLDEQYF.

In its sample, this clone was seen a few times. The chain carries TRBV9 and TRBJ2-3; the D gene is possibly TRBD1 (6 bases). The germline V and J ends were trimmed by 4 bases and 3 bases, with 15 bases remaining between them. The germline CDR1 and CDR2 sequences are SGDLS and YYNGEE. The CDR3 consists of 15 residues. This CDR3 is CASSLGTSNTDTQYF. DNA of the CDR3: TGTGCCAGCAGCCTCGGGACAAGTAATACAGATACGCAGTATTTT.

The rearrangement uses TRBV18 and TRBJ1-6; a weak D match, TRBD1 (6 bases). This CDR3 comprises 16 residues. V shed 4 bases and J shed 9 bases, with 19 bases lying between them. Germline assignment: CDR1 KGHSH and CDR2 LQKENI. DNA for the CDR3: TGTGCCAGCTCACAGATCTCCGGGACAAAGGGTTCACCCCTCCACTTT. Its protein is CASSQISGTKGSPLHF.

The V gene is TRBV2, the J gene TRBJ1-2; 10 bases align to TRBD1. Looked up from germline, CDR1 is SNHLY and CDR2 is FYNNEI. The length of the CDR3 is 13 residues. V dropped 6 bases and J dropped 8; count of bases not matched to a gene: 6. CDR3 region: CASRSGTGEGYTF. CDR3 coding DNA: TGTGCCAGCAGATCCGGGACAGGGGAAGGCTACACCTTC.

V gene TRBV7-9 combines with J gene TRBJ1-5, with D tentatively TRBD1 (5 bases). This CDR3 comprises 13 residues. The V end was cut by 3 bases, the J end by 6 bases, with 9 bases between. CDR1 SEHNR and CDR2 FQNEAQ come from the germline V gene (reference sequence). This chain's CDR3 is CASSLGRAQPQHF. CDR3 DNA: TGTGCCAGCAGCTTGGGCAGGGCTCAGCCCCAGCATTTT. Drawing the rest from reference TRBV7-9 and TRBJ1-5, the complete variable domain is DTGVSQNPRHKITKRGQNVTFRCDPISEHNRLYWYRQTLGQGPEFLTYFQNEAQLEKSRLLSDRFSAERPKGSFSTLEIQRTEQGDSAMYLCASSLGRAQPQHFGDGTRLSIL.

This clone appeared once. V and J are TRBV5-1 and TRBJ2-2, with D unclear. Germline values: CDR1 SGHRS, CDR2 YFSETQ. The CDR3 length is 15 residues. V was shortened by 1 base and J by 4 bases, with 11 bases between the two germline ends. CDR3 region: CASSLTDPSTGELFF. As DNA, the CDR3 is TGCGCCAGCAGCTTGACAGACCCGAGCACCGGGGAGCTGTTTTTT.

The J gene is TRBJ2-7, the V gene TRBV5-4; D possibly uses TRBD1 or TRBD2 (6 bases each). CDR1 and CDR2 (germline): SGHNT, YYREEE (reference sequence). Between the trimmed V and J ends, which lost 1 base and 3 bases, there was a span of 11 bases. CDR3 size: 14 residues. The CDR3 loop reads CASSLTGDNYEQYF. The CDR3 DNA reads TGTGCCAGCAGCTTGACGGGGGACAACTACGAGCAGTACTTC.

V is TRBV6-1 and J is TRBJ2-7; possibly TRBD2 for D (5 bases). CDR3 length: 14 amino acids. Trimming cost V 7 bases and J 6 bases, with 19 bases left between them. Germline V gives CDR1 MNHNS, CDR2 SASEGT. The CDR3 region is CASIEGGSRPEQYF. CDR3 DNA: TGTGCCAGCATCGAGGGCGGCAGCCGGCCCGAGCAGTACTTC.

The sample holds one count of this clone. The CDR3 nucleotides read TGTGCCACGCGACAGGGGGACGACTACGAGCAGTACTTC. Translated, it gives CATRQGDDYEQYF. V usage is TRBV10-3 and J usage is TRBJ2-7, with TRBD1 matching 9 bases. The CDR3 is made up of 13 amino acids. V shed 10 bases, J shed 3 bases, and the junction held 7 bases outside the gene matches. Germline lookup yields CDR1 ENHRY and CDR2 SYGVKD.

This clone appeared a few times. The chain uses TRBV7-3 and TRBJ1-1; D is undetermined. The CDR3 contains 14 residues. V was cut by 5 bases and J by 1 base, with 11 bases left in between. CDR1 is SGHTA, CDR2 FQGTGA, per germline. CDR3 loop: CASSPAPGNTEAFF. CDR3 nucleotide sequence: TGTGCCAGCAGCCCCGCCCCGGGGAACACTGAAGCTTTCTTT.

The rearrangement uses TRBV6-4 and TRBJ2-1; D may be TRBD2 (5 bases). Germline CDR1 and CDR2: MRHNA and SNTAGT. V lost 6 bases and J 2 bases, leaving 14 bases between the germline ends. This CDR3 has 15 residues. CDR3 region: CASSPGSEAYNEQFF. The DNA of the CDR3 is TGTGCCAGCAGCCCGGGGTCCGAGGCCTACAATGAGCAGTTCTTC.

This clone appeared once. The genes are TRBV3-1 (or the pseudogene TRBV3-2) and TRBJ1-5, with TRBD1 matching over 8 bases. Looked up from germline, CDR1 is LGHDT and CDR2 is YNNKEL (reference sequence). The CDR3 is 14 residues long. The V and J ends lost 4 bases and 6 bases, in that order; junction bases with no gene match: 5. The CDR3 coding sequence is TGTGCCAGCAGCCCTAACAGGGGGAGTCAGCCCCAGCATTTT. Protein product: CASSPNRGSQPQHF.

The CDR3 loop reads CASSAHRSASFNEKLFF. CDR3 nucleotide sequence: TGTGCCAGCAGCGCCCACAGGTCGGCCAGCTTTAATGAAAAACTGTTTTTT. The V gene is TRBV2, the J gene TRBJ1-4, with D tentatively TRBD1 (5 bases). The CDR3 length is 17 residues. The ends were cut back, 6 bases at V and 4 bases at J, with 21 bases in the middle. CDR1 SNHLY and CDR2 FYNNEI come from the germline V gene.

The chain links TRBV9 to TRBJ2-7; the D gene is possibly TRBD1 (5 bases). Germline assignment: CDR1 SGDLS and CDR2 YYNGEE. The V end lost 2 bases, the J end lost 6 bases, and 15 bases lay between the germline ends. This CDR3 has 14 residues. The CDR3 sequence: CASSVTGTSAEQYF. The DNA of the CDR3 is TGTGCCAGCAGCGTCACAGGTACGAGTGCCGAGCAGTACTTC.

The genes are TRBV19 and TRBJ2-1, with 12 bases fitting TRBD1. After removal of 5 bases from V and 9 bases from J, the junction contained 11 bases not matched to a gene. The CDR3 has 16 residues. The germline CDR1 and CDR2 sequences are LNHDA and SQIVND (reference sequence). CDR3 in DNA: TGTGCCAGTAGTTCCCGGGACAGGGGGCCATCAGGTGAGCAGTTCTTC. Amino acid sequence: CASSSRDRGPSGEQFF. The full variable domain, rest sourced from reference TRBV19 and TRBJ2-1, is DGGITQSPKYLFRKEGQNVTLSCEQNLNHDAMYWYRQDPGQGLRLIYYSQIVNDFQKGDIAEGYSVSREKKESFPLTVTSAQKNPTAFYLCASSSRDRGPSGEQFFGPGTRLTVL.

This clone has more than one count but fewer than ten. The chain employs TRBV7-3 and TRBJ1-5; no clear D gene. The CDR3 covers 13 residues. Germline CDR1 is SGHTA and CDR2 is FQGTGA. V shed 4 bases and J shed 7 bases, with 11 bases lying between them. The CDR3 bases are TGTGCCAGCAGCTCGACTCATGGGCAGCCCCAGCATTTT. Translating gives CASSSTHGQPQHF.

The gene calls are TRBV7-9 and TRBJ2-3, with TRBD2 matching over 16 bases. CDR3 length equals 17 residues. The V and J ends lost 4 bases and 4 bases, in that order; junction bases with no gene match: 5. Germline loops: CDR1 SEHNR, CDR2 FQNEAQ (reference sequence). This chain's CDR3 is CASSSTGTSGGADTQYF. DNA for the CDR3: TGTGCCAGCAGCTCCACCGGGACTAGCGGGGGGGCAGATACGCAGTATTTT.